This T cell receptor beta chain stems from a study of T-cell memory formation after mild COVID-19. About the study: Largely donor-specific TCR clusters were found.

Germline loops: CDR1 SGDLS, CDR2 YYNGEE. This CDR3 is 15 amino acids long. The V end was cut by 0 bases, the J end by 1 base, with 10 bases between. This clonotype was picked up many times. As yet, its antigen is unknown. The study, taken as a whole, reports: The study found contracting CD4+ clones mainly in CM and EM and contracting CD8+ clones in EMRA. Clones shrinking between day 15 and 85 showed a balanced CD4/CD8 split, and those that grew later tilted toward CD4+.

5'RACE primed from the constant segment yielded TCR alpha and TCR beta cDNA libraries bearing sample barcodes and UMIs. TCRdb ran MiXCR on the 5' RACE reads and lists one entry per CDR3 protein. Among about 110,000 distinct CDR3 sequences, about 18% were seen once, and the ten largest hold around 5.1%. This chain connects TRBV9 to TRBJ2-5; D unclear. The sample comprised PBMCs or a T cell subset sorted from them (not recorded which). The sequence came from a man in his late teens or twenties who had mild COVID-19 (a few samples of this study predate the infection). Cell type and time point are not known. The CDR3 loop is CASSVGPGFQETQYF. CDR3 DNA sequence: TGTGCCAGCAGCGTAGGGCCAGGCTTCCAAGAGACCCAGTACTTC. The variable domain in full, with the rest retrieved from reference TRBV9 and TRBJ2-5, is DSGVTQTPKHLITATGQRVTLRCSPRSGDLSVYWYQQSLDQGLQFLIQYYNGEERAKGNILERFSAQQFPDLHSELNLSSLELGDSALYFCASSVGPGFQETQYFGPGTRLLVL.